This TCR beta chain was identified during a study of T cell changes during pregnancy in multiple sclerosis. Sequenced by immunoSEQ multiplex PCR; TCRdb stores in-frame clones only, minus some. The table has 95,000 to 110,000 clones, 85% to 95% seen once; the top ten hold 0.65% to 0.9%. The trim removed 1 base at V and 7 bases at J, leaving 7 bases unmatched. The CDR3 consists of 15 residues. The germline gives CDR1 SNHLY, CDR2 FYNNEI. Specimen: peripheral blood, collected in the third trimester of pregnancy. The TCR originated in a female donor in good health, enrolled as a control in a pregnancy study. The chain links TRBV2 to TRBJ2-1; 7 bases fit TRBD2. The CDR3 DNA follows: TGTGCCAGCAGTGAAGTACGGACTAGAGGGAATGAGCAGTTCTTC. Amino acids: CASSEVRTRGNEQFF.